Listed here are 28 T cell receptor beta chains from one sample, sequenced in a study of shared clonotypes between healthy human individuals (dated by TCRdb to 2018 to 2020). Libraries were made using the immunoSEQ multiplex PCR assay. Held by TCRdb, this immuneACCESS table contains in-frame sequences only and omits some clones. Under half of the omission traces to an unresolved V gene where checked; the cause of the rest is unknown. This sample comprises hundreds of thousands of clones, around 74% of them detected only once. 1.5% to 2% of the sample comes from the top ten. Source material: memory CD4+ T cells sorted from blood. The intended sense of this specimen's cell subset or site label: CD45RA-negative fraction. The receptor source for this set is a woman in her thirties in good health.

This clone was observed at least ten times. The chain links TRBV4-1 to TRBJ2-6; D uncertain. This CDR3 region has 16 residues. The V gene lost 1 base and the J gene lost 2 bases, with 9 bases spanning the gap. CDR1 is MGHRA, CDR2 YSYEKL, per germline. CDR3 in amino acids: CASSQGSHAGANVLTF. The DNA for the CDR3 is TGCGCCAGCAGCCAAGGGTCGCATGCTGGGGCCAACGTCCTGACTTTC.

This clone was seen only once. The chain carries TRBV11-3 and TRBJ2-1; no reliable D call. Trimming pared 0 bases from V and 5 bases from J, leaving 11 bases between. The germline gives CDR1 SGHNT, CDR2 YENEEA. The CDR3 has 15 residues. The CDR3 here is CASSLEGSNNNEQFF. The DNA for the CDR3 is TGTGCCAGCAGCTTAGAAGGCAGCAATAACAATGAGCAGTTCTTC.

The rearrangement joins TRBV28 to TRBJ2-1; TRBD2 agrees at 13 bases. The CDR3 consists of 19 residues. Germline V gives CDR1 MDHEN, CDR2 SYDVKM. J lost 2 bases, V lost 3 bases, and 10 bases had no gene match. Written as DNA, the CDR3 is TGTGCCAGCAGTTTCTCGCGGACTAGCGGGAGTTCGGCCTACAATGAGCAGTTCTTC. It encodes CASSFSRTSGSSAYNEQFF.

This chain joins TRBV5-1 and TRBJ2-1; possibly TRBD1 or TRBD2 for D (5 bases each). Between the trimmed V and J ends, which lost 1 base and 8 bases, there was a span of 19 bases. Germline V lookup: CDR1 SGHRS, CDR2 YFSETQ. This CDR3 comprises 16 residues. For the CDR3, the DNA is TGCGCCAGCAGCTTGAGTGGGACGAAGCTAGTCCATGAGCAGTTCTTC. It translates to CASSLSGTKLVHEQFF.

The chain has TRBV29-1 and TRBJ2-5, with 7 positions matching TRBD1. V shed 4 bases, J shed 7 bases, and the junction held 9 bases outside the gene matches. Germline CDR1 SQVTM, CDR2 ANQGSEA. The CDR3 spans 13 residues. The CDR3 DNA follows: TGCAGCGTTGGGGCGACAGGGTTGGGGACCCAGTACTTC. This encodes CSVGATGLGTQYF.

The J gene is TRBJ2-7, the V gene TRBV27, with D tentatively TRBD2 (6 bases). The CDR3 consists of 13 residues. With 7 bases removed from V and 3 bases from J, the gap between germline ends came to 13 bases. Germline lookup yields CDR1 MNHEY and CDR2 SMNVEV (reference sequence). The CDR3: CASKRDSGYEQYF. The CDR3 nucleotides read TGTGCCAGCAAACGGGACTCTGGCTACGAGCAGTACTTC.

This clone was counted at least ten times. Other DNA sequences of this sample code for an identical CDR3. The chain employs TRBV5-1 and TRBJ2-3; D remains unclear. Germline CDR1 and CDR2: SGHRS and YFSETQ. The CDR3 runs to 14 residues. V was trimmed by 0 bases and J by 6 bases, leaving 11 bases between them. The CDR3 nucleotides are TGCGCCAGCAGCTTGGGCACAGTCGGGGATACGCAGTATTTT. Its translation: CASSLGTVGDTQYF.

Comment on this clone: A much larger clone differs from this one at a single base, so this may be a read error. CDR3 coding DNA: TGTGCCAGCAGTTTTTCGGAGACCCAGTACTTC. Translated, it gives CASSFSETQYF. This sequence joins TRBV6-5 and TRBJ2-5; D is unresolved. Looked up from germline, CDR1 is MNHEY and CDR2 is SVGAGI. V lost 4 bases to trimming and J lost 5 bases, with 5 bases between them. There are 11 residues in the CDR3.

V is TRBV25-1 and J is TRBJ2-6; D is uncertain. The CDR3 has 14 amino acids. Trimming stripped 8 bases from V and 0 bases from J, with 8 bases between. The germline gives CDR1 MGHDK, CDR2 SYGVNS. CDR3 nucleotides: TGTGCCAGCGGGAAGAGCTCTGGGGCCAACGTCCTGACTTTC. Translated: CASGKSSGANVLTF.

The chain employs TRBV6-6 and TRBJ2-3; the match to TRBD2 covers 7 bases. J was trimmed by 0 bases and V by 0 bases; bases with no gene match: 0. This CDR3 is built from 15 residues. Germline CDR1 reads MNHNY; CDR2 reads SVGAGI (reference sequence). The CDR3 DNA is TGTGCCAGCAGTTACTCGACTAGCAGCACAGATACGCAGTATTTT. Protein product: CASSYSTSSTDTQYF.

This chain uses TRBV6-5 with TRBJ2-7; no clear D. From germline, CDR1 is MNHEY and CDR2 SVGAGI. The ends were cut back, 2 bases at V and 6 bases at J, with 8 bases in the middle. The CDR3 totals 12 residues. The CDR3 DNA reads TGTGCCAGCAGTTACATTGGTTCCGAGCAGTACTTC. It specifies CASSYIGSEQYF.

The chain employs TRBV27 and TRBJ2-1; D may be TRBD2 (5 bases). This CDR3 has 16 amino acids. Trimming stripped 2 bases from V and 8 bases from J, with 19 bases between. Germline V gives CDR1 MNHEY, CDR2 SMNVEV (reference sequence). For the CDR3, the DNA is TGTGCCAGCAGTTTAAGCCTAGCCTCAATGGACGATGAGCAGTTCTTC. Translation gives CASSLSLASMDDEQFF.

In this sample, this clone turned up a few times. The chain has TRBV5-1 and TRBJ2-3; unclear D gene. The V gene lost 0 bases and the J gene lost 5 bases, with 4 bases spanning the gap. This CDR3 is 12 amino acids long. Germline V gives CDR1 SGHRS, CDR2 YFSETQ. The CDR3 spells CASSLDQDTQYF. The DNA for the CDR3 is TGCGCCAGCAGCTTGGATCAAGATACGCAGTATTTT.

For this clone: Within the sample, other DNA sequences also encode this same CDR3. This chain uses TRBV9 with TRBJ2-2; D gene unclear. V shed 1 base and J shed 0 bases, with 4 bases lying between them. Germline loops: CDR1 SGDLS, CDR2 YYNGEE. CDR3 length equals 14 residues. CDR3 sequence: CASSVSPNTGELFF. CDR3 DNA sequence: TGTGCCAGCAGCGTAAGTCCGAACACCGGGGAGCTGTTTTTT.

V gene TRBV5-4 combines with J gene TRBJ2-7, with 13 bases aligning to TRBD2. This CDR3 region has 14 residues. The junction had 5 bases not matched to a gene; V was cut back by 4 bases and J by 7 bases. Germline V gene sequence: CDR1 SGHNT, CDR2 YYREEE (reference sequence). The CDR3 sequence: CASSPGTSGTEQYF. CDR3 bases: TGTGCCAGCAGCCCGGGGACTAGCGGGACTGAGCAGTACTTC.

The genes are TRBV7-7 and TRBJ2-1, with D uncertain. This CDR3 has 14 amino acids. CDR1 is SSHAT, CDR2 FNYEAQ, per germline (reference sequence). V lost 1 base and J lost 4, with 8 bases in between. The CDR3: CASSLERLYNEQFF. DNA of the CDR3: TGTGCCAGCAGCTTAGAGAGACTTTACAATGAGCAGTTCTTC.

This clone showed up just a few times. This sample also contains other DNA sequences that code for the same CDR3. The chain combines TRBV18 with TRBJ1-1; no definite D call. With 2 bases removed from V and 1 base from J, the gap between germline ends came to 5 bases. The CDR3 runs to 13 residues. CDR1 is KGHSH and CDR2 is LQKENI in the germline V gene. This chain's CDR3 is CASSPNGNTEAFF. CDR3 DNA sequence: TGTGCCAGCTCACCAAACGGGAACACTGAAGCTTTCTTT.

As for this clone: Germline and junction disagree at one end, which may indicate a read error. V and J are TRBV10-1 and TRBJ1-3; D remains ambiguous. The CDR3 runs to 14 residues. Germline-derived CDR1 and CDR2 are WNHNN and SYGVQD (reference sequence). CDR3 in DNA: TGCGCCAGCAGTGAGAGCAACAGAGGAACCACCATATATTTT. It yields the protein CASSESNRGTTIYF.

The rearrangement links TRBV6-5 to TRBJ1-1, with a possible D match to TRBD1 (5 bases). The length of the CDR3 is 13 residues. V was clipped by 8 bases and J by 8 bases, with 18 bases between them. Germline V CDR1 and CDR2: MNHEY, SVGAGI. CDR3 sequence reads: CASRGTGSLEAFF. CDR3 DNA: TGTGCCAGCCGTGGGACGGGGAGTTTGGAAGCTTTCTTT.

The J gene is TRBJ2-3, the V gene TRBV14; tentative D call: TRBD2 (5 bases). Germline CDR1 reads SGHDN; CDR2 reads FVKESK. V was pared by 3 bases and J by 6 bases, with 7 bases between. The CDR3 is 12 amino acids. CDR3 protein: CASSQASDTQYF. CDR3 DNA: TGTGCCAGCAGCCAGGCTAGCGATACGCAGTATTTT.

The chain couples TRBV25-1 to TRBJ2-7; no clear D gene. The germline V gene has CDR1 MGHDK and CDR2 SYGVNS. The CDR3 totals 12 residues. Trimming removed 7 bases at V and 1 base at J, with 8 bases between. For the CDR3, the DNA is TGTGCCAGCACTACAGTGTCCTACGAGCAGTACTTC. Protein sequence: CASTTVSYEQYF.

The rearrangement joins TRBV28 to TRBJ1-5; D is undetermined. CDR1 is MDHEN and CDR2 is SYDVKM in the germline V gene. The length of the CDR3 is 13 residues. V was cut by 7 bases and J by 2 bases, with 9 bases left in between. Written as DNA, the CDR3 is TGTGCCAGCAACCCCGACCGCAATCAGCCCCAGCATTTT. It translates to CASNPDRNQPQHF.

The genes are TRBV7-3 and TRBJ2-1; D is possibly TRBD1 (5 bases). The CDR3 length is 15 residues. Deletions cut 2 bases from V and 7 bases from J, with 15 bases between. Germline V lookup: CDR1 SGHTA, CDR2 FQGTGA. This chain's CDR3 is CASSLQPGPTNEQFF. CDR3 DNA sequence: TGTGCCAGCAGCTTACAGCCAGGGCCTACAAATGAGCAGTTCTTC. The full variable domain, completed using reference TRBV7-3 and TRBJ2-1, is GAGVSQTPSNKVTEKGKYVELRCDPISGHTALYWYRQSLGQGPEFLIYFQGTGAADDSGLPNDRFFAVRPEGSVSTLKIQRTERGDSAVYLCASSLQPGPTNEQFFGPGTRLTVL.

V is TRBV6-5 and J is TRBJ2-7, with 8 nucleotides matching TRBD1. The CDR3 extends over 15 amino acids. The germline CDR1 and CDR2 sequences are MNHEY and SVGAGI. Trimming at V came to 6 bases and at J to 0 bases, leaving 7 bases not matched to a gene. CDR3 sequence reads: CASSGQGRGSYEQYF. The CDR3 region has the DNA TGTGCCAGCAGCGGACAGGGACGGGGCTCCTACGAGCAGTACTTC.

The chain is built from TRBV28 and TRBJ1-5; no clear D gene. The germline V and J ends were trimmed by 10 bases and 11 bases, with 24 bases remaining between them. This CDR3 contains 14 residues. Per the germline V gene, CDR1 is MDHEN and CDR2 is SYDVKM. The CDR3 region is CATLALGSPEAQHF. The CDR3, as DNA: TGTGCCACCCTAGCTCTCGGCAGCCCGGAAGCCCAGCATTTT.

The chain joins TRBV7-9 to TRBJ1-5; TRBD1 might be the D (6 bases). There are 13 residues in the CDR3. The ends were cut back, 4 bases at V and 10 bases at J, with 14 bases in the middle. The germline V gene has CDR1 SEHNR and CDR2 FQNEAQ (reference sequence). The CDR3 reads CASSSQGGGPQHF. The CDR3 bases are TGTGCCAGCAGCTCACAGGGAGGAGGACCCCAGCATTTT. The whole variable domain, filled in from reference TRBV7-9 and TRBJ1-5, reads DTGVSQNPRHKITKRGQNVTFRCDPISEHNRLYWYRQTLGQGPEFLTYFQNEAQLEKSRLLSDRFSAERPKGSFSTLEIQRTEQGDSAMYLCASSSQGGGPQHFGDGTRLSIL.

The chain links TRBV11-2 to TRBJ2-7; D ambiguous. Germline V gene lookup returns CDR1 SGHAT and CDR2 FQNNGV. Trimming removed 5 bases at V and 6 bases at J, with 26 bases between. The CDR3 has 17 amino acids. The CDR3 spells CASSPGLTDPFFSEQYF. CDR3 in DNA: TGTGCCAGCAGCCCCGGCCTTACGGACCCCTTTTTTAGCGAGCAGTACTTC.

CDR3 nucleotide sequence: TGTGCCAGCAGCCAAGAATCCGCGACTAGCGGGTTCAACAATGAGCAGTTCTTC. This codes for CASSQESATSGFNNEQFF. The J gene is TRBJ2-1, the V gene TRBV14, with 10 bases matching TRBD2. The V segment lost 0 bases and the J segment 5 bases; nucleotides outside the gene matches: 10. The germline V gene encodes CDR1 SGHDN and CDR2 FVKESK. CDR3 size: 18 residues.